A single T cell receptor beta chain is shown here with its context. No antigen is known for it. Base qualities are missing; no much larger clone stands one base away. Donors were healthy HIV-negative adults with no recently reported acute infections or vaccinations. Only Caucasian adults living in Nashville, Tennessee, USA were represented among the donors. CD4+ T cells were enriched by magnetic negative selection, after which naive cells were positively selected on CD45RA and the negative fraction was taken as the memory subset. Blood was collected by leukapheresis, and PBMCs were isolated by Ficoll-Histopaque density gradient centrifugation and then cryopreserved in liquid nitrogen vapor phase. Analytical flow cytometry was used to check the purity and quantity of every magnetically sorted T cell population. Genomic DNA was isolated from each sorted fraction and quantified by UV absorbance on a Nanodrop 2000c.

TCR CDR3 regions were amplified from genomic DNA by multiplex PCR using the deep immunoSEQ assay. Extracted genomic DNA from each cell subset was distributed evenly across all wells of several immunoSEQ 96-well plates, and each plate was treated as a replicate. Each replicate PCR for sorted subsets received about 220 ng genomic DNA, equal to 28,000 or so T cell genomes. Purified libraries were quantified with a Qubit 3.0 fluorometer, sized on a Bioanalyzer 2100, and re-quantified with the KAPA Library Quantification kit. Every immunoSEQ 96-well plate was sequenced on a separate single-read 150-cycle Illumina NextSeq 550 flow cell. The original pipeline was this. Because only junctional sequences without quality scores were contained in the immunoSEQ output, filtering matching that applied to full-length reads could not be performed. Sequences were annotated with PyIR, a Python wrapper for IgBLAST v1.9, using IMGT germline references to assign V/J genes and CDR3. Reads were filtered out if the reads had weak V/J assignments (E-value above 1e-6), no CDR3, stop codons, out-of-frame junctions, or ambiguous translated residues. V3J clonotypes were defined by identical inferred V gene, J gene, and CDR3 amino acid sequence. The percentage overlap between two repertoires was calculated by dividing the number of shared unique clonotypes by the size of the smaller repertoire. RTK rarefaction, the Chao1 estimator, and Recon v2.1 estimates of unobserved clonotypes were used to assess repertoire richness. Generation probabilities for all TCRbeta clonotypes obtained by the gDNA method from a few donors were computed using OLGA. TCRdb carries this immuneACCESS record with in-frame sequences only. Its versions omit some clonotypes, under half of them owing to an unresolved V gene in the studies checked, with the rest unexplained. The V and J calls and clone size were taken over from that table, and D and trimming were inferred from the DNA. This sample lists 780,000 or so clones; approximately 77% were detected once. The ten largest account for more than 1.5% of the sample.

The entry originates in a study of shared clonotypes between healthy human individuals (dated by TCRdb to the early 2020s). In terms of the full investigation: The cohort comprised two women and a few men aged 18 to 49 years. For each donor, three plates each were used for CD4 naive and CD4 memory, two plates were used for CD8 naive, and one plate was used for CD8 memory. Leukapheresis yielded between about 0.9 and 9 billion PBMCs per donor. The study deeply sequenced blood TCR repertoires of five healthy adults to estimate repertoire size and the extent of clonotype sharing between individuals. To increase sequencing depth and limit assay-specific biases, different laboratories used diverse techniques to prepare libraries and sequence TCR repertoires.

The paper's findings and limits, for the study overall: Even with the large sequencing depth, rarefaction of the sorted-subset datasets indicated that sequencing was incomplete. Sampling was restricted to blood, and TCR repertoires in tissues likely differ from the TCR repertoires found in blood. Sharing across several donors was observed for about 4.8% of naive CD4, less than 4% of naive CD8, over 2% of memory CD4, and roughly 0.4% of memory CD8 clonotypes. Based on pairwise subsampling, the degree of clonotype sharing among donors was expected to be affected by sequencing depth. Estimated clonotype richness was generally larger for naive than for memory subsets. The small number of donors limited the genetic and exposure-history diversity represented. Compared with non-shared clonotypes, clonotypes shared by all four sorted-subset donors had higher generation probabilities.

For CDR1 and CDR2, the germline V gene lists SGHTA and FQGNSA. The junction carries 17 bases between V and J, which are trimmed by 5 bases and 0 bases respectively. Spanning cysteine to phenylalanine, the CDR3 consists of 17 amino acids. Only the CDR3 part of the read is kept: 51 bases, read in frame from the first base. Recombination linked TRBV7-2 to TRBJ2-1, with the D gene not confidently named. The source material was memory CD4+ T cells sorted from blood. The cell subset or site label on this specimen signifies: CD45RA-negative fraction. The TCR was taken from a woman under 40 in good health. This receptor carries the CDR3 CASSSTPIGHSYNEQFF. The DNA sequence reads TGTGCCAGCAGCAGCACCCCTATCGGCCACTCCTACAATGAGCAGTTCTTC.